The present entry profiles one T cell receptor (beta chain) with its context. What it binds is unknown. These data originate in a study of T cell responses to AZD1222 COVID-19 vaccine. Study-wide results and caveats: It was only after the peak T cell response that any repertoires were sampled. Donors in the cohort were predominantly white British and more often female, and clonal diversity was possibly underestimated. Increases in Spike-specific TCR breadth and depth were seen after two AZD1222 doses. Among those given AZD1222, only 5 to 7 were seropositive at baseline.

Clones were sequenced by immunoSEQ multiplex PCR, and TCRdb holds only the in-frame ones, with some missing. The sample consists of 200,000 to 250,000 clones, about 93% of them appearing once. The J segment lost 9 bases and the V segment lost 7 bases, leaving 10 bases of the junction unmatched. Germline CDR1 is MNHEY and CDR2 is SVGAGI. The CDR3 loop spans 14 amino acids. This sample comprised peripheral blood, obtained on day 0 of MenACWY control vaccination. This receptor was taken from an adult in good health. V usage is TRBV6-5 and J usage is TRBJ2-1; TRBD1 matches at 9 bases. The CDR3 here is CASKLRQGGGEQFF. DNA for the CDR3: TGTGCCAGCAAATTACGACAGGGGGGCGGTGAGCAGTTCTTC.